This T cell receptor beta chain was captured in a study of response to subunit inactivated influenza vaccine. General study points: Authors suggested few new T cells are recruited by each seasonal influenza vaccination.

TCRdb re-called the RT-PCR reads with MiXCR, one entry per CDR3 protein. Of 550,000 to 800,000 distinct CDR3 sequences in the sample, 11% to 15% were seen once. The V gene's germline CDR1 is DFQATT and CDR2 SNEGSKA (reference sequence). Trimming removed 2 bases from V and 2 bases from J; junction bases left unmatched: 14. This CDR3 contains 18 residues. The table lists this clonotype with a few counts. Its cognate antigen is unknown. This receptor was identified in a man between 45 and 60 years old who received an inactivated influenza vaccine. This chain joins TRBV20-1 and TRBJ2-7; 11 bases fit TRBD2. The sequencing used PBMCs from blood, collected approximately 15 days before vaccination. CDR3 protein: CSARPHDLLAGGPYEQYF. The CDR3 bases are TGCAGTGCTAGACCCCACGACCTCCTAGCGGGAGGTCCCTACGAGCAGTACTTC.